This T cell receptor beta chain was obtained from a study of graft-versus-host responses after intestinal transplantation. Turning to the study itself: Multivisceral, liver-intestinal, or isolated intestinal transplants were performed in recipients. All recipients got anti-thymocyte globulin induction, then tacrolimus and steroids for roughly 3 years.

Broader study findings: Analysis identified GvH clones in recipient marrow, with some appearing first in ileum or blood.

Per the germline V gene, CDR1 is SGHNT and CDR2 is YENEEA. V was clipped by 0 bases and J by 6 bases, with 9 bases between them. The CDR3 consists of 13 residues. Details on this clone: Its specificity is unknown.

Clones were sequenced by immunoSEQ multiplex PCR, and TCRdb holds only the in-frame ones, with some missing. The sample lists roughly 110,000 clones; roughly 87% were seen once. The sequence was obtained from a human donor who was the organ donor for an intestinal transplant. The sample in question was unstimulated CD4+ T cells sorted from spleen or lymph node cells, obtained before transplant. The chain uses TRBV11-3 and TRBJ2-7; a weak D match, TRBD2 (6 bases). The CDR3, as DNA: TGTGCCAGCAGCTTAGAAGGGCGGGGCGAGCAGTACTTC. Its protein is CASSLEGRGEQYF.